Shown below are 27 T cell receptor beta chains from a single sample sequenced in a study of T cell responses to AZD1222 COVID-19 vaccine. Data came from immunoSEQ multiplex PCR; TCRdb stores just in-frame clones and leaves some out. The table includes 120,000 or so clones, about nine tenths detected once. The sequencing here drew on peripheral blood, taken on day 0 of AZD1222 vaccination. The receptors stem from an adult in good health.

This clone occurred a few times. The gene calls are TRBV6-5 and TRBJ1-2, with D perhaps TRBD1 (6 bases). Trimming pared 6 bases from V and 0 bases from J, leaving 14 bases between. The CDR3 is made up of 15 amino acids. CDR1 and CDR2 (germline): MNHEY, SVGAGI. CDR3 residues: CASSADRYANYGYTF. The CDR3 DNA sequence: TGTGCCAGCAGCGCCGACAGGTATGCTAACTATGGCTACACCTTC.

The gene calls are TRBV7-2 and TRBJ2-1, with D uncertain. CDR1 SGHTA and CDR2 FQGNSA come from the germline V gene. V dropped 6 bases and J dropped 10 bases, with 10 bases sitting between them. The CDR3 length is 11 residues. In DNA, the CDR3 is TGTGCCAGCAGTTATATCGAGGAGCAGTTCTTC. Protein: CASSYIEEQFF.

The J gene is TRBJ1-6, the V gene TRBV27, with 10 bases that match TRBD1. J gave up 10 bases and V 5 bases, and 11 bases lay outside the gene matches. This CDR3 comprises 16 residues. Per the germline V gene, CDR1 is MNHEY and CDR2 is SMNVEV (reference sequence). CDR3 DNA: TGTGCCAGCAGTCGTCAGGGACAGGGGATCGGGTCACCCCTCCACTTT. It encodes CASSRQGQGIGSPLHF.

Only one count was recorded for this clone. The chain has TRBV18 and TRBJ2-5; D possibly matches TRBD1 or TRBD2 (5 bases each). The CDR3 runs to 15 residues. CDR1 is KGHSH and CDR2 is LQKENI in the germline V gene. Trimming removed 3 bases at V and 2 bases at J, with 13 bases between. The CDR3 reads CASSPPGTPQETQYF. The CDR3 region has the DNA TGTGCCAGCTCACCTCCCGGGACCCCACAAGAGACCCAGTACTTC.

J is TRBJ2-1 and V is TRBV6-5; 13 positions match TRBD2. V trimming: 6 bases; J trimming: 9 bases; junction bases outside the gene matches: 8. This CDR3 has 15 residues. The V gene's germline CDR1 is MNHEY and CDR2 SVGAGI. The CDR3 region is CASRTTSGRAGEQFF. CDR3 sequence (DNA): TGTGCCAGCAGGACCACTAGCGGGAGGGCGGGTGAGCAGTTCTTC.

The V and J genes are TRBV7-3 and TRBJ2-5; D remains ambiguous. This CDR3 has 10 amino acids. V dropped 2 bases and J dropped 5 bases, with 0 bases sitting between them. CDR1 and CDR2 from the germline V gene are SGHTA and FQGTGA. The CDR3 protein is CASSLETQYF. DNA of the CDR3: TGTGCCAGCAGCTTAGAGACCCAGTACTTC.

CDR3 bases: TGTGCCAGCAGCCCAACTGGCGGGGGGCTTCGAGATGGAAACATTCAGTACTTC. Translating it yields CASSPTGGGLRDGNIQYF. The chain links TRBV7-2 to TRBJ2-4, with TRBD2 matching over 8 bases. The ends lost 5 bases at V and 6 bases at J; junction bases unmatched: 18. Germline V CDR1 and CDR2: SGHTA, FQGNSA. This CDR3 has 18 amino acids.

The table lists this clone with a count of one. Written as DNA, the CDR3 is TGTGCCTGGAGGGCAAGCGGCAATCAGCCCCAGCATTTT. As protein: CAWRASGNQPQHF. The rearrangement joins TRBV30 to TRBJ1-5, with D hard to call. The CDR3 has 13 amino acids. CDR1 GTSNPN and CDR2 SVGIG come from the germline V gene (reference sequence). V was cut by 3 bases and J by 2 bases, with 8 bases left in between.

This chain connects TRBV10-3 to TRBJ2-3, with no clear D. The germline V and J ends were trimmed by 2 bases and 5 bases, with 2 bases remaining between them. Germline CDR1 reads ENHRY; CDR2 reads SYGVKD. The CDR3 consists of 11 residues. CDR3 in DNA: TGTGCCATCAGTGAGAAAGATACGCAGTATTTT. Translating it yields CAISEKDTQYF.

In nucleotides, the CDR3 is TGTGCCAGCAGCCTCGCCGGGACTAGCGGGATTTTAGGCTACGAGCAGTACTTC. Its translation is CASSLAGTSGILGYEQYF. The chain couples TRBV11-2 to TRBJ2-7; 13 nucleotides line up with TRBD2. This CDR3 is 18 amino acids long. The germline V gene has CDR1 SGHAT and CDR2 FQNNGV. After removal of 5 bases from V and 3 bases from J, the junction contained 13 bases not matched to a gene. Drawing the rest from reference TRBV11-2 and TRBJ2-7, the complete variable domain is EAGVAQSPRYKIIEKRQSVAFWCNPISGHATLYWYQQILGQGPKLLIQFQNNGVVDDSQLPKDRFSAERLKGVDSTLKIQPAKLEDSAVYLCASSLAGTSGILGYEQYFGPGTRLTVT.

The chain employs TRBV28 and TRBJ2-5, with 7 nucleotides matching TRBD1. The V gene end was trimmed by 4 bases and the J gene end by 3 bases; junction bases not matched to a gene: 5. This CDR3 region has 14 residues. Germline V gene data show CDR1 as MDHEN and CDR2 as SYDVKM. CDR3 DNA: TGTGCCAGCAGTTCCCTGACAGGGAAAGAGACCCAGTACTTC. Protein: CASSSLTGKETQYF. Filled out from reference TRBV28 and TRBJ2-5, the complete variable domain reads DVKVTQSSRYLVKRTGEKVFLECVQDMDHENMFWYRQDPGLGLRLIYFSYDVKMKEKGDIPEGYSVSREKKERFSLILESASTNQTSMYLCASSSLTGKETQYFGPGTRLLVL.

This chain uses TRBV18 with TRBJ2-7; D perhaps matches TRBD1 (6 bases). Between the trimmed V and J ends, which lost 6 bases and 3 bases, there was a span of 9 bases. CDR3 length: 12 amino acids. Germline V gene lookup returns CDR1 KGHSH and CDR2 LQKENI. The CDR3 reads CASSQDSYEQYF. As DNA, the CDR3 is TGTGCCAGCTCCCAGGACAGCTACGAGCAGTACTTC.

V is TRBV11-2 and J is TRBJ1-2; 11 bases are a match to TRBD1. Germline-derived CDR1 and CDR2 are SGHAT and FQNNGV. There are 15 residues in the CDR3. Trimming removed 1 base from V and 6 bases from J; junction bases left unmatched: 4. In nucleotides, the CDR3 is TGTGCCAGCAGCTTAGGTCCGGGACAGGGGGATGGCTACACCTTC. Its translation: CASSLGPGQGDGYTF.

The chain is built from TRBV15 and TRBJ2-1, with D perhaps TRBD1 or TRBD2 (5 bases each). This CDR3 is 15 amino acids long. V lost 1 base to trimming and J lost 2 bases, with 9 bases between them. Looked up from germline, CDR1 is LNHNV and CDR2 is YYDKDF (reference sequence). CDR3 nucleotide sequence: TGTGCCACCAGCAGAGTCACGGGACCCTACAATGAGCAGTTCTTC. Encoded protein: CATSRVTGPYNEQFF.

The gene calls are TRBV18 and TRBJ2-3, with TRBD2 identical over 11 bases. This CDR3 has 19 amino acids. Germline V gene sequence: CDR1 KGHSH, CDR2 LQKENI. V lost 4 bases and J lost 1; bases outside the gene matches: 13. The CDR3 spells CASSLYSGTSGLRTDTQYF. CDR3 nucleotide sequence: TGTGCCAGCTCACTTTATTCAGGGACTAGCGGTCTCCGCACAGATACGCAGTATTTT.

The chain combines TRBV5-1 with TRBJ2-7, with a possible D match to TRBD2 (7 bases). Germline V gene lookup returns CDR1 SGHRS and CDR2 YFSETQ. The CDR3 is made up of 14 amino acids. V lost 5 bases, J lost 0 bases, and 12 bases lay in between. Written as DNA, the CDR3 is TGCGCCAGCAGTAGGGGGGGCAGCTCCTACGAGCAGTACTTC. This codes for CASSRGGSSYEQYF.

Here the CDR3 DNA reads TGCGCCAGCAGTGAGTCGGTTCGGGGGAGCACTCAGTACTTC. The encoded protein is CASSESVRGSTQYF. The V call is TRBV10-2, the J call TRBJ2-4; TRBD2 might be the D (6 bases). The CDR3 consists of 14 residues. The germline CDR1 and CDR2 sequences are WSHSY and SAAADI. V was clipped by 0 bases and J by 12 bases, with 15 bases between them.

The J gene is TRBJ1-4, the V gene TRBV15; D gene ambiguous. In germline, CDR1 is LNHNV, CDR2 YYDKDF (reference sequence). The CDR3 has 16 amino acids. Trimming removed 0 bases from V and 0 bases from J, with 8 bases in between. The CDR3: CATSRDVDATNEKLFF. The CDR3 DNA reads as TGTGCCACCAGCAGAGATGTGGACGCAACTAATGAAAAACTGTTTTTT.

The chain has TRBV4-3 and TRBJ2-7, with D perhaps matching TRBD1 (5 bases). The CDR3 contains 17 residues. V lost 0 bases, J lost 1 base, and 16 bases lay in between. Per the germline V gene, CDR1 is LGHNA and CDR2 is YSLEER. The CDR3 protein is CASSQDVGEGRSYEQYF. The CDR3, as DNA: TGCGCCAGCAGCCAAGATGTAGGGGAAGGTAGATCCTACGAGCAGTACTTC.

This chain links TRBV7-2 with TRBJ1-1; D uncertain. From germline, CDR1 is SGHTA and CDR2 FQGNSA. V lost 4 bases and J lost 0, with 9 bases in between. There are 14 residues in the CDR3. The CDR3 coding sequence is TGTGCCAGCAGCTATGGGATTTTGAACACTGAAGCTTTCTTT. Its translation: CASSYGILNTEAFF.

V is TRBV18 and J is TRBJ2-7, with D perhaps matching TRBD2 (5 bases). Per germline, CDR1 KGHSH and CDR2 LQKENI. V lost 6 bases and J 2 bases, leaving 11 bases between the germline ends. There are 13 residues in the CDR3. CDR3 sequence reads: CASSEGSTYEQYF. CDR3 in DNA: TGTGCCAGCTCCGAAGGGAGTACCTACGAGCAGTACTTC.

This chain joins TRBV11-1 and TRBJ2-5, with 8 nucleotides matching TRBD2. The CDR3 has 14 residues. Germline V gene data show CDR1 as SGHAT and CDR2 as FQDESV (reference sequence). V lost 2 bases, J lost 5 bases, and 4 bases stayed unmatched. The CDR3 is CASSLREGRETQYF. CDR3 nucleotides: TGTGCCAGCAGCTTACGGGAGGGCAGGGAGACCCAGTACTTC.

V is TRBV7-9 and J is TRBJ2-5; no reliable D call. V lost 5 bases and J lost 3, with 19 bases in between. CDR1 is SEHNR and CDR2 is FQNEAQ in the germline V gene (reference sequence). CDR3 length: 16 amino acids. The CDR3 bases are TGTGCCAGCAGCCTGGGTGTAGGGTCGACGGAAGAGACCCAGTACTTC. Translating it yields CASSLGVGSTEETQYF. Full variable domain (missing parts from reference TRBV7-9 and TRBJ2-5): DTGVSQNPRHKITKRGQNVTFRCDPISEHNRLYWYRQTLGQGPEFLTYFQNEAQLEKSRLLSDRFSAERPKGSFSTLEIQRTEQGDSAMYLCASSLGVGSTEETQYFGPGTRLLVL.

The J gene is TRBJ1-6, the V gene TRBV6-5; maybe TRBD1 (6 bases). Germline V CDR1 and CDR2: MNHEY, SVGAGI. The CDR3 consists of 15 residues. Trimming took 3 bases from V and 7 from J, leaving 13 bases between them. CDR3 region: CASSYGGAGNSPLHF. The CDR3 bases are TGTGCCAGCAGTTATGGGGGGGCCGGGAATTCACCCCTCCACTTT.

The chain recombines TRBV25-1 with TRBJ2-1, with unresolved D. Looked up from germline, CDR1 is MGHDK and CDR2 is SYGVNS. The CDR3 length is 12 residues. V lost 3 bases to trimming and J lost 9 bases, with 9 bases between them. The CDR3 DNA sequence: TGTGCCAGCAGTGAGTCCCGCAGTGAGCAGTTCTTC. This sequence encodes CASSESRSEQFF.

This clone was detected once. The chain employs TRBV19 and TRBJ2-1; D remains ambiguous. The CDR3 is made up of 11 amino acids. Germline V gene data show CDR1 as LNHDA and CDR2 as SQIVND (reference sequence). V was shortened by 6 bases and J by 8 bases, with 8 bases between the two germline ends. Written as DNA, the CDR3 is TGTGCCAGTAGCTTAGGCTATGAGCAGTTCTTC. Residues: CASSLGYEQFF.

This sequence joins TRBV27 and TRBJ1-1; 8 bases are a match to TRBD1. V trimming: 5 bases; J trimming: 2 bases; junction bases outside the gene matches: 13. The CDR3 extends over 17 amino acids. Germline V gene data show CDR1 as MNHEY and CDR2 as SMNVEV (reference sequence). The CDR3 is CASSETTGAYYNTEAFF. The DNA of the CDR3 is TGTGCCAGCAGTGAGACGACAGGGGCATACTACAACACTGAAGCTTTCTTT.